Listed below are T cell receptor beta chains from one sample, sequenced in a study of cytomegalovirus exposure and HLA in healthy donors. The repertoire was sequenced with immunoSEQ multiplex PCR; TCRdb's copy has only in-frame clones and lacks some. This table holds hundreds of thousands of clones, more than 80% found once. The sequenced material came from PBMCs. The receptors were gathered from a woman under 30 in good health and CMV-seronegative. Both conserved end residues are trimmed from each CDR3.

V gene: TRBV6-6
CDR3 protein: ASRSIGSSDQPQH

V gene: TRBV19
CDR3 protein: ASSTSTGYASGANVLT

V gene: TRBV2
CDR3 protein: ASSDPDRGNQPQH

V gene: TRBV6-1
CDR3 protein: ASSTLRGSSTEAF

V gene: TRBV30
CDR3 protein: AWRTGGNYGYT

V gene: TRBV7-9
CDR3 protein: ASSLGGVLYGYT

V gene: TRBV19
CDR3 protein: ASTGKGTVVSLAF

V gene: TRBV29-1
CDR3 protein: SVLRAGDYNEQF

V gene: TRBV5-1
CDR3 protein: ASSLELASGNEQF

V gene: TRBV9
CDR3 protein: ASSVGAGGSGANVLT

V gene: TRBV7-2
CDR3 protein: ASSPSGIRNTEAF

V gene: TRBV28
CDR3 protein: ASRSRVDGF

V gene: TRBV4-2
CDR3 protein: ASSRYRGDNQPQH

V gene: TRBV10-3
CDR3 protein: AISPSLGTGIYEQY

V gene: TRBV4-2
CDR3 protein: ASSQEEGTGGYEQY

V gene: TRBV27
CDR3 protein: ASSLTLTNYGYT

V gene: TRBV14
CDR3 protein: ASSPTGLNTEAF

V gene: TRBV27
CDR3 protein: ASSPFSGSVPGELF

V gene: TRBV6-1
CDR3 protein: ASSESETVQNSPLH

V gene: TRBV11-2
CDR3 protein: ASTSGRTYEQY

V gene: TRBV2
CDR3 protein: ASSTTGTFLTNEKLF

V gene: TRBV7-9
CDR3 protein: ASSFRQGVEGYT

V gene: TRBV28
CDR3 protein: ASNLGDRENTEAF

V gene: TRBV2
CDR3 protein: ARSRGLDQPQH

V gene: TRBV18
CDR3 protein: ASSQGTGHTGELF

V gene: TRBV5-6
CDR3 protein: ASSSDRGLPSQY

V gene: TRBV27
CDR3 protein: ASSWPESSGIYNEQF

V gene: TRBV5-4
CDR3 protein: ASSPWTGPNGYT

V gene: TRBV13
CDR3 protein: ASSLRGGGLQETQY

V gene: TRBV29-1
CDR3 protein: SASLAGYSSYNEQF

V gene: TRBV13
CDR3 protein: ASSPAAGFLNYGYT

V gene: TRBV30
CDR3 protein: AWSAVHQPQH

V gene: TRBV7-8
CDR3 protein: ASSFFGQPNTEAF

V gene: TRBV27
CDR3 protein: ASSLRQGIVPHGYT

V gene: TRBV5-1
CDR3 protein: ASSVGLATTPYEQY

V gene: TRBV5-6
CDR3 protein: ASSLSNSGGLFYEQY

V gene: TRBV7-9
CDR3 protein: ASSSGTSGGASDTQY

V gene: TRBV7-9
CDR3 protein: ASSLARFEQY

V gene: TRBV9
CDR3 protein: ASSVGASGSYEQY

V gene: TRBV10-1
CDR3 protein: ASSGTGTSGGLYNEQF

V gene: TRBV4-1
CDR3 protein: ASSQEGTPGARWRY

V gene: TRBV29-1
CDR3 protein: SVDGGELGEQY